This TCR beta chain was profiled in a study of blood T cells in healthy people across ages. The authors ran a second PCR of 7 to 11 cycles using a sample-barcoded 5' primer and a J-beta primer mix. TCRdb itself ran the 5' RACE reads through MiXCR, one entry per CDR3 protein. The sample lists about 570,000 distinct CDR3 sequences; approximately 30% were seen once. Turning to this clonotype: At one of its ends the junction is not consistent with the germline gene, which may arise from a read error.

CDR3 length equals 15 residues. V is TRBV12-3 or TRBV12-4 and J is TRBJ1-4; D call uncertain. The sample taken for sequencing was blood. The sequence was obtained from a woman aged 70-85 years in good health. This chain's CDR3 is CASTSLLGGPEKLSF. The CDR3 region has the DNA TGTGCCAGCACCTCCCTTTTGGGAGGGCCTGAAAAACTGTCTTTT.